The 2 T cell receptor beta chains reported below all come from one sample, sequenced in a study of control samples from healthy donors and cancer patients. Clones were sequenced by immunoSEQ multiplex PCR, and TCRdb holds only the in-frame ones, with some missing. The sample shows about 84,000 clones, about nine tenths of them seen only once. What was sequenced was blood. Every receptor here comes from a young man in good health.

The V and J genes are TRBV28 and TRBJ2-7, with D possibly being TRBD2 (5 bases). V lost 1 base and J lost 0, with 19 bases in between. CDR3 length equals 18 residues. Germline CDR1 and CDR2: MDHEN and SYDVKM. The CDR3 protein is CASSLFFSSGSSSYEQYF. The CDR3 nucleotides are TGTGCCAGCAGTTTATTCTTCTCCAGCGGTTCTTCCTCCTACGAGCAGTACTTC.

The gene calls are TRBV6-2 or TRBV6-3 and TRBJ2-2; D is uncertain. Germline loops: CDR1 MNHEY, CDR2 SVGEGT. There are 19 residues in the CDR3. V shed 0 bases and J shed 4 bases, with 21 bases lying between them. The CDR3 spells CASSYSGRSFAVPTGELFF. The CDR3 DNA is TGTGCCAGCAGTTACTCGGGTAGAAGCTTTGCTGTTCCCACCGGGGAGCTGTTTTTT.